The rows below give T cell receptor beta chains drawn from one sample of a study of a mutant IDH1 vaccine in newly diagnosed glioma. Sequencing was performed with immunoSEQ multiplex PCR; in TCRdb, only in-frame clones are kept and a portion is missing. In the table there are roughly 43,000 clones, about 81% of which are singletons. These TCRs' antigens remain unknown. The sample consisted of PBMCs, taken from a glioma patient whose treatment included an IDH1 peptide vaccine. The receptors were sampled from a woman in her late teens or twenties with glioma. Some clones in this sample may be carry-over from other donors' samples. CDR3s include the opening cysteine and the closing phenylalanine or tryptophan. D genes are given only for firm matches. Rows may omit the clone size; those that give it use once, few, many or a size class.

clone size	V gene	J gene	D gene	CDR3 length	CDR3 DNA	CDR3 protein
-	TRBV9	TRBJ2-1	TRBD2	16	TGTGCCAGCAGCGTAGGGAGTAGCGGGGGGTACGGGGAGCAGTTCTTC	CASSVGSSGGYGEQFF
-	TRBV19	TRBJ2-1	TRBD2	15	TGTGCCAGTAGTATCAGCGGGGGGTCCTACAATGAGCAGTTCTTC	CASSISGGSYNEQFF
-	TRBV5-1	TRBJ2-5	TRBD1	17	TGCGCCAGCAGCTTGCGACGGGACAGGGAATACCAAGAGACCCAGTACTTC	CASSLRRDREYQETQYF
-	TRBV5-1	TRBJ2-1	TRBD2	14	TGCGCCAGCAGCCTGGGACTAGCGGGCAATGAGCAGTTCTTC	CASSLGLAGNEQFF
-	TRBV19	TRBJ2-7	-	16	TGTGCCAGTAGTATTTATAGCAGGGGAGGAATCTACGAGCAGTACTTC	CASSIYSRGGIYEQYF
-	TRBV7-2	TRBJ2-7	-	14	TGTGCCAGCAGCTTAGGGTACAGGGCGGAGGAGCAGTACTTC	CASSLGYRAEEQYF
-	TRBV9	TRBJ2-5	-	15	TGTGCCAGCAGCGTAGAGGGCAGGGGCCAAGAGACCCAGTACTTC	CASSVEGRGQETQYF
few	TRBV28	TRBJ1-1	-	13	TGTGCCAGCAGTTTCGGACGGAACACTGAAGCTTTCTTT	CASSFGRNTEAFF
-	TRBV28	TRBJ1-2	-	14	TGTGCCAGCACCCACCTGGGACCTGGGGAGGGCTACACCTTC	CASTHLGPGEGYTF
-	TRBV7-9	TRBJ1-5	TRBD1	17	TGTGCCAGCAGCAGGGGGACAGGGGTTTATAGCAATCAGCCCCAGCATTTT	CASSRGTGVYSNQPQHF
-	TRBV6-1	TRBJ2-1	-	16	TGTGCCAGCAGTGAATTGATAGCGGAGGACTACAATGAGCAGTTCTTC	CASSELIAEDYNEQFF
-	TRBV9	TRBJ2-7	TRBD1	14	TGTGCCAGCAGCGTAGGCACAGGGGTCGACGAGCAGTACTTC	CASSVGTGVDEQYF
-	TRBV7-2	TRBJ2-7	-	14	TGTGCCAGCACCGGGACGTTGGGACGGCTTGCGCAGTACTTC	CASTGTLGRLAQYF
-	TRBV6-1	TRBJ2-5	-	15	TGTGCCAGCAGTGAAGGAGCAGGTATCCAAGAGACCCAGTACTTC	CASSEGAGIQETQYF
-	TRBV2	TRBJ2-1	TRBD2	16	TGTGCCGGAAATAGCGGGAGGGCCGGCGGGTACAATGAGCAGTTCTTC	CAGNSGRAGGYNEQFF
-	TRBV7-6	TRBJ1-1	-	15	TGTGCCAGCAGCTTAGTCCCCGATTGGGCCACTGAAGCTTTCTTT	CASSLVPDWATEAFF
-	TRBV4-1	TRBJ2-2	TRBD2	16	TGCGCCAGCAGCCAACCAAGCGGGAGTAAAGCCGGGGAGCTGTTTTTT	CASSQPSGSKAGELFF
-	TRBV20-1	TRBJ2-1	-	11	TGCAGTGCTAGAGATCGACCTGAGCAGTTCTTC	CSARDRPEQFF
-	TRBV7-6	TRBJ2-3	-	14	TGTGCCAGCAGCCTCCGGTCCGGTGCCGATACGCAGTATTTT	CASSLRSGADTQYF
-	TRBV2	TRBJ1-4	-	13	TGTGCCAGCAACAGGGTAACTAATGAAAAACTGTTTTTT	CASNRVTNEKLFF
-	TRBV29-1	TRBJ1-2	TRBD1	11	TGCAGCAACCGGGACAGCTATGGCTACACCTTC	CSNRDSYGYTF
once	TRBV6-1	TRBJ2-3	-	16	TGTGCCAGCAGTGAAGTTCGCGGAACTAGCACAGATACGCAGTATTTT	CASSEVRGTSTDTQYF
-	TRBV19	TRBJ1-2	TRBD1	20	TGTGCCAGTAGTATCTTCGGACAGGCGACCTCGTCACCATCAAACTATGGCTACACCTTC	CASSIFGQATSSPSNYGYTF
-	TRBV9	TRBJ1-6	TRBD1	15	TGTGCCAGCAGCCCTGACAGGGCCTATAATTCACCCCTCCACTTT	CASSPDRAYNSPLHF
-	TRBV10-3	TRBJ2-1	TRBD2	14	TGTGCCATCAGTGAGCTCGGGACTAGAAGTGAGCAGTTCTTC	CAISELGTRSEQFF
-	TRBV7-6	TRBJ2-1	TRBD2	15	TGTGCCAGCAGCTTATCTGCGGGGGGATACAATGAGCAGTTCTTC	CASSLSAGGYNEQFF